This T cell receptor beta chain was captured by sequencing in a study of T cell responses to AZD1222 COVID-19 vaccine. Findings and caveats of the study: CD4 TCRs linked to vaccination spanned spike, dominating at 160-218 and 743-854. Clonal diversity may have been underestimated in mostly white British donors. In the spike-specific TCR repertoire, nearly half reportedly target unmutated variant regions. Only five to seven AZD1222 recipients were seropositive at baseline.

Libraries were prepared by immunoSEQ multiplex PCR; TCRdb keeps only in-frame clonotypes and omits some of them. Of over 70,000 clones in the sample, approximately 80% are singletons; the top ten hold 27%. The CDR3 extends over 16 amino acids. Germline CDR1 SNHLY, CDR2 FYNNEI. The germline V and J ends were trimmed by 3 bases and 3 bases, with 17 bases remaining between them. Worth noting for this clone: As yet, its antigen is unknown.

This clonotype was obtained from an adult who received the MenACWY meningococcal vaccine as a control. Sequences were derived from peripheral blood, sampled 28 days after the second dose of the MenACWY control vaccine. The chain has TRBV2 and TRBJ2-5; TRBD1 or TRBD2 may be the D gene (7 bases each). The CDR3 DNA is TGTGCCAGCAGTGAGGGAGGGCAGGGGGTGGAAGAGACCCAGTACTTC. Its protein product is CASSEGGQGVEETQYF.